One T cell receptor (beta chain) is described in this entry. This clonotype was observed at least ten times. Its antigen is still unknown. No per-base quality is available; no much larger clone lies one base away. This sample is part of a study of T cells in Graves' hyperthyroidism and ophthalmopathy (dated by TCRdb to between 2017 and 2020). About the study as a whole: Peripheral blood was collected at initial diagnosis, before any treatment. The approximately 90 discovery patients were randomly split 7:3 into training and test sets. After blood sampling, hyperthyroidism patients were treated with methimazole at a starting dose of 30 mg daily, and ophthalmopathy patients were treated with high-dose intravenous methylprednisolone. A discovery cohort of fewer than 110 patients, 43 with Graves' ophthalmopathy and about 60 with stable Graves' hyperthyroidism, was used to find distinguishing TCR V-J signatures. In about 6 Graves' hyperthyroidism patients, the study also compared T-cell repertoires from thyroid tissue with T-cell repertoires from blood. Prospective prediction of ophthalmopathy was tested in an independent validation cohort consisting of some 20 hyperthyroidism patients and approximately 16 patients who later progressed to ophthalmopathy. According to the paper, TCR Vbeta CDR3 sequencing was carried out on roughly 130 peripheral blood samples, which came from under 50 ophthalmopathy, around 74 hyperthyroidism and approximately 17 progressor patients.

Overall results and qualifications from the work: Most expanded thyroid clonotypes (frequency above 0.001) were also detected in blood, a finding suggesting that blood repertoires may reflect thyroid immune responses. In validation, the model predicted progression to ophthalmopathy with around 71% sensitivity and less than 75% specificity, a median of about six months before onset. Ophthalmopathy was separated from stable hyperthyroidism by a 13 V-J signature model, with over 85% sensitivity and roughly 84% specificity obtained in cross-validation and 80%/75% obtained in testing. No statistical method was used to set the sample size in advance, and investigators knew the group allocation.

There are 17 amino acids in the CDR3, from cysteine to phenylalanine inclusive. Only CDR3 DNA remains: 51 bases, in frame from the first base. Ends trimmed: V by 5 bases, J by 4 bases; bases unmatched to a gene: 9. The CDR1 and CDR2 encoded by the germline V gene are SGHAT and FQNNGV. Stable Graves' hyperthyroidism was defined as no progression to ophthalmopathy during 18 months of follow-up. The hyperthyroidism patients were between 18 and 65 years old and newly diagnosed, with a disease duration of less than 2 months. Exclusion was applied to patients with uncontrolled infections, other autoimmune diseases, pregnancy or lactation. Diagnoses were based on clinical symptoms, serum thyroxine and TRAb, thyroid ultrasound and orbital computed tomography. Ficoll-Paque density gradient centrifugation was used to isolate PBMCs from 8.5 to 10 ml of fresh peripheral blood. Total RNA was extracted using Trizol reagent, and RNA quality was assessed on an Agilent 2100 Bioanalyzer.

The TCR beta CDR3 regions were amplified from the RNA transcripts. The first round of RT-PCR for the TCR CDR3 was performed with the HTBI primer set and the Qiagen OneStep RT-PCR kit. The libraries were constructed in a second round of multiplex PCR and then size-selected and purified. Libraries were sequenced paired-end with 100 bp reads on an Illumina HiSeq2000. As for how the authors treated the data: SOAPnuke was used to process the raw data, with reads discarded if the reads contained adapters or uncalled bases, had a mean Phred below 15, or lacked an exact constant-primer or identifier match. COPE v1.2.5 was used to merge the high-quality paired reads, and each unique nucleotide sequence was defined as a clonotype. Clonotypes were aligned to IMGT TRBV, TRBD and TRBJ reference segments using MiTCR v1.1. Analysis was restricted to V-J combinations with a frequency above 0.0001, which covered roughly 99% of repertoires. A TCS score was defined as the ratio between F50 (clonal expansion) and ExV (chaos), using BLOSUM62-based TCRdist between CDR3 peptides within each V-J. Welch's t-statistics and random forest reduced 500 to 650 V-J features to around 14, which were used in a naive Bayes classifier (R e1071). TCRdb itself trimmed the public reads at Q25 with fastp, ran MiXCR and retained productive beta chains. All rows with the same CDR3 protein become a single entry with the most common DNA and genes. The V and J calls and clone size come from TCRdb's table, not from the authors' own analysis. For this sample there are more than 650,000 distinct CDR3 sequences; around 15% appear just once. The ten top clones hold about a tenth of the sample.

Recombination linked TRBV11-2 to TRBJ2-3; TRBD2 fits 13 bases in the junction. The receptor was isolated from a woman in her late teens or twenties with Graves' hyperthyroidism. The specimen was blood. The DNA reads TGTGCCAGCAGCACCCGGACTAGCGGGAGTAGAGCAGATACGCAGTATTTT. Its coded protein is CASSTRTSGSRADTQYF.